This T cell receptor beta chain was identified in a study of fetal regulatory T cell absence and autoimmunity. Findings and caveats of the study: Pancreas TCRs were oligoclonally enriched versus cord blood, some clones over 85-fold.

Libraries were prepared by immunoSEQ multiplex PCR; TCRdb keeps only in-frame clonotypes and omits some of them. The data contain approximately 49,000 clones, about four fifths of them singletons. The CDR3 totals 11 residues. V lost 7 bases to trimming and J lost 4 bases, with 5 bases between them. Germline-derived CDR1 and CDR2 are MNHNS and SASEGT. With respect to this clone: Its target is not known.

The sequenced sample consisted of cord blood. This sequence was found in a newborn boy with IPEX syndrome. The J gene is TRBJ2-1, the V gene TRBV6-1; D is uncertain. The CDR3 loop is CASTRYNEQFF. In DNA, the CDR3 is TGTGCCAGCACTAGGTACAATGAGCAGTTCTTC.